This T cell receptor (beta chain) was retrieved from a study of early T cells in non-severe SARS-CoV-2 infection (dated by TCRdb to about 2021). About the investigation overall: TCR sequencing used bulk RNA from unsorted whole blood, so alpha and beta chains could not be paired.

V lost 6 bases and J lost 1 base; the stretch between them is 19 bases long. CDR1 SNHLY and CDR2 FYNNEI are derived from the germline V gene. The CDR3 holds 16 amino acids from the cysteine to the phenylalanine. The sequence is cut down to CDR3 DNA, 48 bases in frame from base 1. Library preparation employed 5' RACE. TCRdb names NextSeq 500 as the instrument used. Unique molecular identifiers were attached to individual cDNA molecules in the TCR library protocol so that sequencing error and PCR bias could be corrected. Sequencing covered both TCR alpha and beta chains, and within each sample the abundances of alpha and beta sequences were tightly co-correlated. The original methods were these. Decombinator V4 was used to perform V gene, J gene and CDR3 annotation of TCR sequences. Expanded TCRs were defined as changing significantly between any two time points under a Poisson model with p below 0.0001. TCR abundances were normalised to the total number of TCRs sequenced in each sample and reported as counts per million. MAIT TCRs were defined by TRAV1-2 paired with TRAJ12, TRAJ20 or TRAJ33, and iNKT TCRs by TRAV10 paired with TRAJ18. VDJdb, accessed 1 November 2021, was searched for CMV, EBV and SARS-CoV-2 annotated TCRs, excluding TCRs annotated for multiple antigens. TCRdb reprocessed the public reads (quality trimming at Q25 with fastp, clone calling with MiXCR) and kept in-frame beta chains. Each entry is one CDR3 protein sequence, shown with its most common DNA and genes. The V and J calls here are based on TCRdb, not the publication. In this sample the table shows about 110,000 distinct CDR3 sequences, roughly 12% of which occur a single time. The top ten constitute roughly 2.9% of the sample.

Overall study results and their limits: VDJdb matching was skewed toward anti-spike CD8 responses and likely underestimated virus-specific expansions, missing private and CD4 specificities.

On this clonotype itself: Which antigen it targets is not known. Base qualities are not recorded, but no much larger clone differs from it by a single base.

The study was a case-control design nested within a healthcare worker cohort in London, UK, with weekly nasopharyngeal swab PCR tests and blood sampling. Healthcare workers were recruited between 23 and 31 March 2020, during the week of the UK lockdown, and were followed weekly for up to roughly 15 weeks. The sequenced sample consisted of whole blood. The receptor was isolated from an adult who was a healthcare worker with PCR-confirmed SARS-CoV-2 infection or an uninfected control (not recorded which). This receptor chain uses TRBV2 and TRBJ2-7; confidence is insufficient to name the D gene. CDR3 loop: CASSDPRAHLSYEQYF. The DNA sequence is given as TGTGCCAGCAGCGATCCCCGGGCCCACTTATCCTACGAGCAGTACTTC.